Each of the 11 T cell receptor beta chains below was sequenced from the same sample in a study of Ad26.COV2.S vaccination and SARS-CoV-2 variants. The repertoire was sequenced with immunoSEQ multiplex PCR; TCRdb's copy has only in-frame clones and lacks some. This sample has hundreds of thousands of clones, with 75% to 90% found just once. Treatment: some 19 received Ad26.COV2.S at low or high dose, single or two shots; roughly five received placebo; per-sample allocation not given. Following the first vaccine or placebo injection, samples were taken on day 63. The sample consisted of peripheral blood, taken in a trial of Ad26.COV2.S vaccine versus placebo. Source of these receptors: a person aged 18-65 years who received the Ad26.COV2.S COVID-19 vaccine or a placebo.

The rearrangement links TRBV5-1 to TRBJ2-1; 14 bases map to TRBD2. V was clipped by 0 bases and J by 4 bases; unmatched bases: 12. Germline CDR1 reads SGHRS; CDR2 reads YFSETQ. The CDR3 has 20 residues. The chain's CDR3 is CASSLAVIGTSGSGYNEQFF. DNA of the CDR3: TGCGCCAGCAGCTTGGCGGTGATCGGGACTAGCGGGAGTGGGTACAATGAGCAGTTCTTC.

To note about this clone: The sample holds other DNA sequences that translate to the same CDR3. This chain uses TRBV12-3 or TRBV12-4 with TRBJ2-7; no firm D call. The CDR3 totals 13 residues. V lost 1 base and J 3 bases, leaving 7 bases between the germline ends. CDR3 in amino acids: CASSLGAGYEQYF. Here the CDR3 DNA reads TGTGCCAGCAGTTTAGGGGCAGGCTACGAGCAGTACTTC.

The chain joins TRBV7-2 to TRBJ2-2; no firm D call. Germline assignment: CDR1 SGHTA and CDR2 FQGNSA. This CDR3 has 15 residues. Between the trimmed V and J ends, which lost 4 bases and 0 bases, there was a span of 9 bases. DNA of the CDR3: TGTGCCAGCAGCTCCCGTTCGGCGAACACCGGGGAGCTGTTTTTT. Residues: CASSSRSANTGELFF.

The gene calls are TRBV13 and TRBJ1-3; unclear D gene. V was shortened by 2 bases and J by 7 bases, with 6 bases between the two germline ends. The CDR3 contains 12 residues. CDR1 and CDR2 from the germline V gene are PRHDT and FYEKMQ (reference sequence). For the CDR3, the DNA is TGTGCCAGCAGCTTACTCGGGAACACCATATATTTT. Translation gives CASSLLGNTIYF.

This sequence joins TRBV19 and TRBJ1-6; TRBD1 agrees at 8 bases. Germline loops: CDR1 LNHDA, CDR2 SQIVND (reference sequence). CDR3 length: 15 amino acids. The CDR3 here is CASGQGIWANSPLHF. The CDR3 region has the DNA TGTGCATCCGGACAGGGAATTTGGGCGAATTCACCCCTCCACTTT. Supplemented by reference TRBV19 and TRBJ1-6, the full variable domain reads DGGITQSPKYLFRKEGQNVTLSCEQNLNHDAMYWYRQDPGQGLRLIYYSQIVNDFQKGDIAEGYSVSREKKESFPLTVTSAQKNPTAFYLCASGQGIWANSPLHFGNGTRLTVT.

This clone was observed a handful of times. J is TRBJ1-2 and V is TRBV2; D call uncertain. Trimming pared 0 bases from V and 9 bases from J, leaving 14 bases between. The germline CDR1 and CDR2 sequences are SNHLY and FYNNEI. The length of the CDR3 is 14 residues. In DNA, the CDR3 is TGTGCCAGCAGTGAAGCGTTACGGAAGACGAGCTACACCTTC. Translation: CASSEALRKTSYTF. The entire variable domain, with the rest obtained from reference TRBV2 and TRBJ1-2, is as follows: EPEVTQTPSHQVTQMGQEVILRCVPISNHLYFYWYRQILGQKVEFLVSFYNNEISEKSEIFDDQFSVERPDGSNFTLKIRSTKLEDSAMYFCASSEALRKTSYTFGSGTRLTVV.

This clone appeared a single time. CDR3 loop: CASSLVDNTDTQYF. The CDR3 DNA reads TGTGCCAGCAGCTTAGTCGACAATACAGATACGCAGTATTTT. This rearrangement joins TRBV7-2 to TRBJ2-3, with D uncertain. CDR1 and CDR2 from the germline V gene are SGHTA and FQGNSA. CDR3 length: 14 residues. V lost 1 base and J 3 bases, leaving 8 bases between the germline ends.

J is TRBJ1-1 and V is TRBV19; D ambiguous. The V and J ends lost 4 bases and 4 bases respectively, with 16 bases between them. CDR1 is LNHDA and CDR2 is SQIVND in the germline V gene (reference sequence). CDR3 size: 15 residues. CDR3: CASSRGRALPTEAFF. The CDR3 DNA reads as TGTGCCAGTAGTAGAGGAAGGGCGCTTCCCACTGAAGCTTTCTTT.

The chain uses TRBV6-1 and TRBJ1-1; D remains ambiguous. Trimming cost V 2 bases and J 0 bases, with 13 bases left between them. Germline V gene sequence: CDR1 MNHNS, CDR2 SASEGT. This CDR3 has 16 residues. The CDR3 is CASSESGLYLNTEAFF. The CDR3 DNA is TGTGCCAGCAGTGAATCGGGGTTATATTTGAACACTGAAGCTTTCTTT.

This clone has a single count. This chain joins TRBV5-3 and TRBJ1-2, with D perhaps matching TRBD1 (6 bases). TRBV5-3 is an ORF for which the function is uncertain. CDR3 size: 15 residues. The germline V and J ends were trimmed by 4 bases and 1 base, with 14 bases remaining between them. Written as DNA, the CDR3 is TGTGCCAGAAGCCATCAAAAGGACAGTAACTATGGCTACACCTTC. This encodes CARSHQKDSNYGYTF.

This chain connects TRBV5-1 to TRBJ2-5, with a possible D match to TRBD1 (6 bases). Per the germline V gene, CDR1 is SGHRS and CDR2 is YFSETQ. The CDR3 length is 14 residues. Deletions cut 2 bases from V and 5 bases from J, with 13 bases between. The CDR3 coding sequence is TGCGCCAGCAGCTTCTTCAGGGGCCACGAGACCCAGTACTTC. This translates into CASSFFRGHETQYF.